Listed below are T cell receptor beta chains from one sample, sequenced in a study of control samples from healthy donors and cancer patients. Repertoires were generated with immunoSEQ multiplex PCR, while TCRdb's copy carries only in-frame clones and drops some. Found here are 150,000 or so clones, roughly 90% of them singletons; the top ten hold 0.68%. Sequencing input: blood. These receptors all stem from a woman in her thirties in good health. Both conserved end residues are part of each CDR3. Fields, in order: J gene, D gene, V gene, clone size, CDR3 protein, CDR3 DNA. A D gene is named only where the DNA matches it firmly. Not every row has a clone size; where given, it reads once, few, many or a size class.

TRBJ1-2,TRBD1,TRBV24-1,-,CATSDSGQGYYGYTF,TGTGCCACCAGTGACTCGGGACAGGGGTACTATGGCTACACCTTC
TRBJ2-7,-,TRBV10-2,-,CASSESSMGGAAYEQYF,TGCGCCAGCAGTGAGTCGAGTATGGGCGGGGCAGCCTACGAGCAGTACTTC
TRBJ1-1,-,TRBV6-5,few,CASSYPEAFF,TGTGCCAGCAGTTACCCTGAAGCTTTCTTT
TRBJ1-4,-,TRBV2,-,CASSEVGGSNEKLFF,TGTGCCAGCAGTGAAGTCGGGGGATCTAATGAAAAACTGTTTTTT
TRBJ1-5,-,TRBV30,-,CAWSGGSNQPQHF,TGTGCCTGGAGTGGCGGGAGCAATCAGCCCCAGCATTTT
TRBJ2-1,-,TRBV27,-,CASSLAQGRHEQFF,TGTGCCAGCAGTTTAGCACAGGGAAGGCATGAGCAGTTCTTC
TRBJ2-5,TRBD1,TRBV19,-,CASSTGTGKGGTQYF,TGTGCCAGTAGCACCGGGACAGGCAAAGGCGGGACCCAGTACTTC
TRBJ2-1,TRBD2,TRBV7-2,-,CASSPQREGYNEQFF,TGTGCCAGCAGCCCCCAGCGGGAGGGCTACAATGAGCAGTTCTTC
TRBJ1-4,-,TRBV28,once,CASSPPERGKKLFF,TGTGCCAGCAGTCCCCCCGAGAGAGGGAAAAAACTGTTTTTT
TRBJ2-5,-,TRBV21-1,-,CASSKGGSRGHQETQYF,TGTGCCAGCAGCAAAGGGGGGAGCAGGGGGCATCAAGAGACCCAGTACTTC
TRBJ1-6,TRBD1,TRBV7-9,-,CASSPDRGYGNSPLHF,TGTGCCAGCAGCCCAGACAGGGGTTATGGTAATTCACCCCTCCACTTT
TRBJ1-5,TRBD1,TRBV19,-,CASSKGQFNQPQHF,TGTGCCAGTAGTAAGGGACAGTTCAATCAGCCCCAGCATTTT
TRBJ2-5,-,TRBV10-3,-,CAISEWKETQYF,TGTGCCATCAGTGAGTGGAAAGAGACCCAGTACTTC
TRBJ1-1,-,TRBV3-1/TRBV3-2,-,CASSQGLRWVTNTEAFF,TGTGCCAGCAGCCAAGGGCTGCGCTGGGTGACGAACACTGAAGCTTTCTTT
TRBJ2-1,-,TRBV9,-,CASSANRDTYYNEQFF,TGTGCCAGCAGCGCGAACCGGGACACCTACTACAATGAGCAGTTCTTC
TRBJ2-1,TRBD2,TRBV7-3,-,CASSPSGSSYNEQFF,TGTGCCAGCAGCCCTAGCGGGAGCTCCTACAATGAGCAGTTCTTC
TRBJ1-3,-,TRBV28,-,CASSLSPTDSGNTIYF,TGTGCCAGCAGTTTATCCCCGACGGATTCTGGAAACACCATATATTTT
TRBJ2-2,-,TRBV28,-,CASRPGTVRELFF,TGTGCCAGCAGGCCAGGGACGGTCAGGGAGCTGTTTTTT
TRBJ1-1,-,TRBV2,-,CASTPDRYTEAFF,TGTGCCAGCACCCCTGACAGGTACACTGAAGCTTTCTTT
TRBJ1-4,-,TRBV19,-,CASSMTGRNEKLFF,TGTGCCAGTAGTATGACAGGCCGCAATGAAAAACTGTTTTTT
TRBJ2-1,TRBD2,TRBV11-2,-,CASSPPPGGLAANEQFF,TGTGCCAGCAGCCCCCCTCCCGGGGGACTAGCGGCCAATGAGCAGTTCTTC
TRBJ2-2,TRBD2,TRBV4-3,-,CASSHRLAGEGGELFF,TGCGCCAGCAGCCACCGACTAGCGGGAGAGGGCGGGGAGCTGTTTTTT
TRBJ2-7,-,TRBV12-3/TRBV12-4,-,CASSADPSYEQYF,TGTGCCAGCAGTGCAGACCCCTCCTACGAGCAGTACTTC
TRBJ1-2,TRBD1,TRBV9,-,CASSVARTGLNYGYTF,TGTGCCAGCAGCGTAGCCCGGACAGGCTTGAACTATGGCTACACCTTC
TRBJ2-7,TRBD1,TRBV18,-,CASSSGPGTGSYEQYF,TGTGCCAGCTCATCCGGCCCCGGGACAGGTTCCTACGAGCAGTACTTC
TRBJ2-1,TRBD2,TRBV7-8,-,CASSRNKPGTNSYNEQFF,TGTGCCAGCAGCCGAAACAAACCCGGGACTAACTCCTACAATGAGCAGTTCTTC
TRBJ1-2,TRBD1,TRBV4-1,-,CASSQLNRGDYGYTF,TGCGCCAGCAGCCAATTAAACAGGGGTGACTATGGCTACACCTTC
TRBJ1-3,-,TRBV7-9,-,CASSLVSGSPGNTIYF,TGTGCCAGCAGCTTAGTCTCGGGGTCCCCTGGAAACACCATATATTTT
TRBJ1-1,-,TRBV10-2,-,CASSVGRRETEAFF,TGCGCCAGCAGTGTGGGGAGGCGGGAAACTGAAGCTTTCTTT
TRBJ2-7,-,TRBV7-2,-,CASSLSRVAEQYF,TGTGCCAGCAGCTTAAGCCGCGTTGCCGAGCAGTACTTC
TRBJ1-2,-,TRBV29-1,-,CSVVGRFNYGYTF,TGCAGCGTTGTAGGCAGGTTTAACTATGGCTACACCTTC
TRBJ2-7,-,TRBV25-1,few,CASSPTQGYEQYF,TGTGCCAGCAGTCCTACGCAGGGTTACGAGCAGTACTTC
TRBJ1-6,-,TRBV27,-,CASSSDFRSYNSPLHF,TGTGCCAGCAGTTCCGACTTCAGGTCCTATAATTCACCCCTCCACTTT
TRBJ2-7,TRBD2,TRBV28,-,CASSLSGTPAYEQYF,TGTGCCAGCAGTTTAAGCGGGACCCCGGCTTACGAGCAGTACTTC
TRBJ2-7,-,TRBV29-1,-,CSAGEGYEQYF,TGCAGCGCGGGGGAAGGCTACGAGCAGTACTTC